The 26 T cell receptor beta chains reported below all come from one sample, sequenced in a study of T cell responses to AZD1222 COVID-19 vaccine. Generated by immunoSEQ multiplex PCR, the TCRdb table keeps only in-frame clones and is missing some. The profile covers approximately 130,000 clones, with over 85% appearing a single time and about 3% taken by the ten largest. Sample: peripheral blood, taken on day 0 of AZD1222 vaccination. The receptors here all came from an adult in good health.

The rearrangement joins TRBV7-3 to TRBJ2-5; 7 bases map to TRBD1. Germline CDR1 SGHTA, CDR2 FQGTGA. J gave up 5 bases and V 2 bases, and 2 bases lay outside the gene matches. CDR3 length equals 13 residues. This CDR3 is CASSLVQGETQYF. The CDR3 bases are TGTGCCAGCAGCTTAGTACAGGGGGAGACCCAGTACTTC.

The chain uses TRBV6-5 and TRBJ2-3; D is unresolved. This CDR3 is built from 13 residues. The V gene lost 8 bases and the J gene lost 5 bases, with 14 bases spanning the gap. CDR1 MNHEY and CDR2 SVGAGI come from the germline V gene. The CDR3 DNA reads TGTGCCAGCGCCGGGTCGGGTTTAGATACGCAGTATTTT. This translates into CASAGSGLDTQYF.

V and J are TRBV25-1 and TRBJ1-4; 10 positions agree with TRBD1. Germline lookup yields CDR1 MGHDK and CDR2 SYGVNS. This CDR3 is 14 amino acids long. The ends lost 5 bases at V and 8 bases at J; junction bases unmatched: 5. The CDR3 spells CASSRTGGGEKLFF. The CDR3 DNA is TGTGCCAGCAGTCGGACAGGGGGTGGCGAAAAACTGTTTTTT.

The CDR3 reads CASSFHYEQYF. CDR3 DNA: TGTGCCAGCAGTTTTCATTACGAGCAGTACTTC. V and J are TRBV28 and TRBJ2-7; D gene ambiguous. CDR1 and CDR2 (germline): MDHEN, SYDVKM. The CDR3 is 11 residues long. V lost 3 bases and J 4 bases, leaving 4 bases between the germline ends.

DNA of the CDR3: TGTGCCAGCAGCCGCACGACAGGGTTGGGGGAGACCCAGTACTTC. Translating it yields CASSRTTGLGETQYF. This chain uses TRBV7-9 with TRBJ2-5; 7 bases align to TRBD1. The J segment lost 5 bases and the V segment lost 5 bases, leaving 11 bases of the junction unmatched. The CDR3 sequence is 15 residues long. The germline gives CDR1 SEHNR, CDR2 FQNEAQ (reference sequence).

This chain links TRBV29-1 with TRBJ2-5; 8 bases are a match to TRBD2. This CDR3 is built from 14 residues. CDR1 and CDR2 (germline): SQVTM, ANQGSEA. The J segment lost 4 bases and the V segment lost 1 base, leaving 5 bases of the junction unmatched. CDR3 nucleotides: TGCAGCGTTGAAGGTGCGGGAGGAGGAGAGACCCAGTACTTC. Its protein product is CSVEGAGGGETQYF.

The rearrangement joins TRBV5-1 to TRBJ1-2, with TRBD1 matching 8 bases. J was trimmed by 10 bases and V by 0 bases; bases with no gene match: 11. This CDR3 has 15 residues. From germline, CDR1 is SGHRS and CDR2 YFSETQ. The CDR3 loop reads CASSLDQGARELYTF. CDR3 bases: TGCGCCAGCAGCTTGGATCAGGGGGCAAGAGAGCTCTACACCTTC.

The rearrangement links TRBV5-1 to TRBJ1-1; possibly TRBD1 for D (5 bases). Germline-derived CDR1 and CDR2 are SGHRS and YFSETQ. The V and J ends lost 7 bases and 5 bases respectively, with 15 bases between them. CDR3 length: 13 residues. Here the CDR3 DNA reads TGCGCCAGCGGCCTAAGGGGCGGTACTGAAGCTTTCTTT. It yields the protein CASGLRGGTEAFF.

V gene TRBV30 combines with J gene TRBJ1-5; weak D call: TRBD1 (6 bases). The V end lost 3 bases, the J end lost 7 bases, and 22 bases lay between the germline ends. The CDR3 is 16 residues long. Germline values: CDR1 GTSNPN, CDR2 SVGIG (reference sequence). Here the CDR3 reads CAWRERRRGVNQPQHF. The CDR3 DNA reads TGTGCCTGGAGGGAACGACGGAGGGGGGTAAACCAGCCCCAGCATTTT.

V usage is TRBV7-9 and J usage is TRBJ2-2; 10 positions agree with TRBD1. V lost 1 base to trimming and J lost 7 bases; unmatched junction nucleotides: 9. Germline-derived CDR1 and CDR2 are SEHNR and FQNEAQ (reference sequence). The CDR3 has 17 amino acids. CDR3 DNA sequence: TGTGCCAGCAGCTTAGGACTACGGACAGGGGGTATCGGGGAGCTGTTTTTT. This codes for CASSLGLRTGGIGELFF.

The chain has TRBV28 and TRBJ2-2, with no clear D. Germline V gene sequence: CDR1 MDHEN, CDR2 SYDVKM. The CDR3 sequence is 13 residues long. Deletions cut 2 bases from V and 1 base from J, with 2 bases between. The DNA for the CDR3 is TGTGCCAGCAGTTTAGGGAACACCGGGGAGCTGTTTTTT. Amino acid sequence: CASSLGNTGELFF.

This clone has only one observation. V usage is TRBV7-3 and J usage is TRBJ1-3; the D is unclear. The CDR3 totals 15 residues. Trimming pared 2 bases from V and 0 bases from J, leaving 8 bases between. Germline V gives CDR1 SGHTA, CDR2 FQGTGA. The DNA of the CDR3 is TGTGCCAGCAGCTTACGACCGTCCTCTGGAAACACCATATATTTT. Translating it yields CASSLRPSSGNTIYF.

The V gene is TRBV4-2, the J gene TRBJ2-3; tentatively, D is TRBD1 or TRBD2 (5 bases each). The CDR3 runs 17 residues. The V end was cut by 0 bases, the J end by 2 bases, with 15 bases between. Germline CDR1 is LGHNA and CDR2 is YNFKEQ. The CDR3 coding sequence is TGTGCCAGCAGCCAAGAGGGGGTTGCGGGTTTCACAGATACGCAGTATTTT. This translates into CASSQEGVAGFTDTQYF.

The chain is built from TRBV6-5 and TRBJ1-4; D gene uncertain. Per germline, CDR1 MNHEY and CDR2 SVGAGI. The germline V and J ends were trimmed by 2 bases and 7 bases, with 14 bases remaining between them. There are 15 residues in the CDR3. The DNA of the CDR3 is TGTGCCAGCAGTTACGAAGGTCTGGGAGGTGAAAAACTGTTTTTT. The encoded protein is CASSYEGLGGEKLFF.

V gene TRBV5-5 combines with J gene TRBJ2-3, with TRBD1 matching over 8 bases. The CDR3 is made up of 16 amino acids. Trimming cost V 1 base and J 0 bases; bases outside gene matches: 4. The V gene's germline CDR1 is SGHKS and CDR2 YYEKEE (reference sequence). The CDR3 reads CASSLWPGGSTDTQYF. Here the CDR3 DNA reads TGTGCCAGCAGCTTGTGGCCAGGGGGCAGCACAGATACGCAGTATTTT.

The chain uses TRBV29-1 and TRBJ1-1; no firm D call. V was clipped by 3 bases and J by 4 bases, with 6 bases between them. Germline assignment: CDR1 SQVTM and CDR2 ANQGSEA. The CDR3 length is 11 residues. The DNA of the CDR3 is TGCAGCGTTGAGATTATCACTGAAGCTTTCTTT. This translates into CSVEIITEAFF.

The chain is built from TRBV7-3 and TRBJ2-7; D may be TRBD2 (6 bases). The V gene's germline CDR1 is SGHTA and CDR2 FQGTGA. The CDR3 has 14 residues. Trimming left V 3 bases short and J 0 bases short, with 9 bases between. CDR3 in DNA: TGTGCCAGCAGCTTGACGCGGGACTCCTACGAGCAGTACTTC. Its protein product is CASSLTRDSYEQYF.

The chain has TRBV27 and TRBJ2-7; maybe TRBD2 (7 bases). The CDR3 is made up of 15 amino acids. V shed 2 bases and J shed 5 bases, with 16 bases lying between them. CDR1 is MNHEY, CDR2 SMNVEV, per germline (reference sequence). In DNA, the CDR3 is TGTGCCAGCAGTTTACGGGGGGCCAGTTACCACGAGCAGTACTTC. Protein sequence: CASSLRGASYHEQYF.

The V gene is TRBV5-1, the J gene TRBJ1-3, with 7 bases identical to TRBD1. The trim removed 2 bases at V and 2 bases at J, leaving 7 bases unmatched. From germline, CDR1 is SGHRS and CDR2 YFSETQ. There are 16 residues in the CDR3. CDR3 bases: TGCGCCAGCAGCTTAGGGCAGGGGGGACCTGGAAACACCATATATTTT. This translates into CASSLGQGGPGNTIYF.

This rearrangement joins TRBV19 to TRBJ1-4; the match to TRBD1 covers 9 bases. This CDR3 spans 17 amino acids. The J segment lost 2 bases and the V segment lost 5 bases, leaving 9 bases of the junction unmatched. CDR1 is LNHDA, CDR2 SQIVND, per germline (reference sequence). DNA for the CDR3: TGTGCCAGTAGTTCCCGGGGACAGGGCCGCACTAATGAAAAACTGTTTTTT. This encodes CASSSRGQGRTNEKLFF.

The chain joins TRBV10-3 to TRBJ2-7; the match to TRBD2 covers 8 bases. The CDR3 runs to 14 residues. J was trimmed by 4 bases and V by 7 bases; bases with no gene match: 9. Germline V lookup: CDR1 ENHRY, CDR2 SYGVKD. The CDR3 bases are TGTGCCATCAATCCCGGGAGGGGGACTTACGAGCAGTACTTC. It is translated as CAINPGRGTYEQYF.

The chain is built from TRBV6-5 and TRBJ1-6, with unresolved D. V shed 6 bases and J shed 6 bases, with 15 bases lying between them. This CDR3 comprises 15 residues. Germline loops: CDR1 MNHEY, CDR2 SVGAGI. CDR3 nucleotide sequence: TGTGCCAGCAGCAATCTCCGGACCCTTAATTCACCCCTCCACTTT. Its protein product is CASSNLRTLNSPLHF.

The chain employs TRBV9 and TRBJ2-3, with D perhaps matching TRBD1 or TRBD2 (6 bases each). This CDR3 comprises 14 residues. CDR1 and CDR2 from the germline V gene are SGDLS and YYNGEE. Between the trimmed V and J ends, which lost 1 base and 4 bases, there was a span of 10 bases. This CDR3 is CASSVLGGADTQYF. The CDR3 nucleotides are TGTGCCAGCAGCGTACTCGGGGGCGCAGATACGCAGTATTTT.

The chain uses TRBV6-6 and TRBJ1-2; 7 nucleotides align to TRBD1. Germline CDR1 reads MNHNY; CDR2 reads SVGAGI (reference sequence). This CDR3 has 15 residues. Trimming cost V 2 bases and J 1 base; bases outside gene matches: 4. CDR3 region: CASSYPRQGNYGYTF. CDR3 DNA sequence: TGTGCCAGCAGTTACCCAAGACAGGGTAACTATGGCTACACCTTC.

This chain uses TRBV14 with TRBJ1-5, with no clear D. Germline V gene sequence: CDR1 SGHDN, CDR2 FVKESK. The V gene lost 1 base and the J gene lost 6 bases, with 7 bases spanning the gap. The CDR3 spans 13 residues. The CDR3 loop is CASSQGLGQPQHF. Here the CDR3 DNA reads TGTGCCAGCAGCCAAGGGTTGGGTCAGCCCCAGCATTTT.

The rearrangement uses TRBV11-2 and TRBJ1-2; D unclear. The CDR3 is 13 amino acids. Germline V gene sequence: CDR1 SGHAT, CDR2 FQNNGV. Deletions cut 5 bases from V and 3 bases from J, with 10 bases between. The DNA of the CDR3 is TGTGCCAGCAGCCCGATGGAGCACTATGGCTACACCTTC. Its translation: CASSPMEHYGYTF.